The clone carrying this TCR beta chain was seen repeatedly, ten times or more. Its target is unknown. Patients were excluded because of uncontrolled infection, other autoimmune disease, pregnancy or lactation. Each diagnosis drew on symptoms, thyroxine, TRAb, thyroid ultrasound and orbital computed tomography findings. These data belong to a study of T cells in Graves' hyperthyroidism and ophthalmopathy. Study in general: Peripheral blood was obtained at initial diagnosis, preceding any treatment.

RNA transcripts were the template for amplifying TCR beta CDR3 regions. Initially, a first-round RT-PCR of the TCR CDR3 employed the HTBI primer set. TCRdb reanalysed the multiplex PCR reads using MiXCR and keeps one entry per CDR3 protein. The sample comprises fewer than 350,000 distinct CDR3 sequences, roughly a fifth of which are singletons, and around 50% rests with the top ten. Points from the study as a whole: The model forecast ophthalmopathy, anticipating it by a median roughly 6.3 months before onset.

V was pared by 8 bases and J by 0 bases, with 16 bases between. The V gene's germline CDR1 is MDHEN and CDR2 SYDVKM. This CDR3 is built from 15 residues. The V call is TRBV28, the J call TRBJ1-2; the D gene is possibly TRBD1 (5 bases). This TCR derives from a woman between 45 and 60 years old with Graves' hyperthyroidism. The specimen sequenced was blood. In nucleotides, the CDR3 is TGTGCCAGCTGTTACGGGACCGCGACTAACTATGGCTACACCTTC. Amino acid sequence: CASCYGTATNYGYTF.